This TCR beta chain is from a study of Graves' ophthalmopathy and Graves' hyperthyroidism. Whole-study findings and limits: With around 65% sensitivity and about 78% specificity, the model predicted ophthalmopathy progression.

A word on this clonotype: Its matching antigen is unknown.

In germline, CDR1 is SGHRS, CDR2 YFSETQ. With 7 bases clipped from V and 3 bases from J, the junction kept 7 bases outside the gene matches. This CDR3 is 13 amino acids long. Patients in the hyperthyroidism group, adults aged 18 to 65, were newly diagnosed, under 2 months' duration. Exclusion covered patients with other autoimmune diseases or uncontrolled infections (as well as pregnancy or lactation). The PBMCs originated from more than 7.5 ml of fresh peripheral blood. RNA served as the template for amplifying TCR beta CDR3 regions. First-round RT-PCR relied on HTBI primers, and a second-round multiplex PCR came next. TCRdb recomputed calls from the multiplex PCR reads with MiXCR, one row per CDR3 protein. The sample consists of 400,000 or so distinct CDR3 sequences, 15% to 17% of them appearing once.

The genes are TRBV5-1 and TRBJ2-7; 7 bases fit TRBD2. The sample taken for sequencing was peripheral blood. The TCR originated in a woman under 30 with stable Graves' hyperthyroidism. CDR3 region: CASRLGGNYEQYF. CDR3 nucleotides: TGCGCCAGCCGCCTCGGGGGGAACTACGAGCAGTACTTC.